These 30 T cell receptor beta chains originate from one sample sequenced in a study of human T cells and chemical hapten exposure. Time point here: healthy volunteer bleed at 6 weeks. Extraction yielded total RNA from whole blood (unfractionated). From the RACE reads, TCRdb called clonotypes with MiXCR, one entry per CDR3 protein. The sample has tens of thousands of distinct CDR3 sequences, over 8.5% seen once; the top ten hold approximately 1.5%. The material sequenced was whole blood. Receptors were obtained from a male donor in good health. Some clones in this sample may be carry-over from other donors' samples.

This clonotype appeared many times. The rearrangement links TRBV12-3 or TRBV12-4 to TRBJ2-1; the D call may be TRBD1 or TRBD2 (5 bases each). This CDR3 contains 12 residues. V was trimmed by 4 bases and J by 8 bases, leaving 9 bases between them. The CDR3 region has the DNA TGTGCCAGCAGTTCCTTGGGGGATGAGCAGTTCTTC. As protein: CASSSLGDEQFF.

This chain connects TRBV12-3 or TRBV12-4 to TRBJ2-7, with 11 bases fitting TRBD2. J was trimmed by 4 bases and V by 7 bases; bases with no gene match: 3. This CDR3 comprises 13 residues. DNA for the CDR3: TGTGCCAGCAAGCCTAGCGGGAGGTACGAGCAGTACTTC. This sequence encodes CASKPSGRYEQYF.

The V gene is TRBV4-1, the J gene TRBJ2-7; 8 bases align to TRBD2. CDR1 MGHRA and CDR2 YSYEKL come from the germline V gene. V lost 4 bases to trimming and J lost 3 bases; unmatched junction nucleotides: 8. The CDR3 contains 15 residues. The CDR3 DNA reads TGCGCCAGCAGCCCCACCGGGACTAGTCACTACGAGCAGTACTTC. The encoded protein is CASSPTGTSHYEQYF.

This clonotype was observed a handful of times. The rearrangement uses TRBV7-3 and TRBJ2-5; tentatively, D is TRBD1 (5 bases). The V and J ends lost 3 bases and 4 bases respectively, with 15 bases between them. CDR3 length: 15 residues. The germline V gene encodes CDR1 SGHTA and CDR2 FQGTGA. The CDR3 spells CASSLGRPGRETQYF. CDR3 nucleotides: TGTGCCAGCAGCTTGGGGCGGCCAGGGCGAGAGACCCAGTACTTC.

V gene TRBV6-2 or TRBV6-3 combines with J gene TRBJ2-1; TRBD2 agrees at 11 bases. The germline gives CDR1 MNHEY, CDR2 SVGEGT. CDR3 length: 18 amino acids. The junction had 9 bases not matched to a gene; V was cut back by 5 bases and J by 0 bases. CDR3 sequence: CASSQSGLAGFSYNEQFF. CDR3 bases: TGTGCCAGCAGTCAATCTGGACTAGCGGGCTTCTCCTACAATGAGCAGTTCTTC.

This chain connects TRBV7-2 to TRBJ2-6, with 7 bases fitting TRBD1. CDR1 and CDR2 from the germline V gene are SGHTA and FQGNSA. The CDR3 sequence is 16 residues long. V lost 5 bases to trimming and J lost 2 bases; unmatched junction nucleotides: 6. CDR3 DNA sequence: TGTGCCAGCAGCGCGAGGACAGGAGCTGGGGCCAACGTCCTGACTTTC. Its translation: CASSARTGAGANVLTF. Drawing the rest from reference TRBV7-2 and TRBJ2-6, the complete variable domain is GAGVSQSPSNKVTEKGKDVELRCDPISGHTALYWYRQSLGQGLEFLIYFQGNSAPDKSGLPSDRFSAERTGGSVSTLTIQRTQQEDSAVYLCASSARTGAGANVLTFGAGSRLTVL.

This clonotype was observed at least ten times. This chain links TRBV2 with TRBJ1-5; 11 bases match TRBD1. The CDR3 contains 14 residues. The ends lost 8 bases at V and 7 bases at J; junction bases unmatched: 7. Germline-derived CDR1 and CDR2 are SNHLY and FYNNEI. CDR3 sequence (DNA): TGTGCCAGCGAAAGGACAGGGGGCCGGCAGCCCCAGCATTTT. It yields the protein CASERTGGRQPQHF.

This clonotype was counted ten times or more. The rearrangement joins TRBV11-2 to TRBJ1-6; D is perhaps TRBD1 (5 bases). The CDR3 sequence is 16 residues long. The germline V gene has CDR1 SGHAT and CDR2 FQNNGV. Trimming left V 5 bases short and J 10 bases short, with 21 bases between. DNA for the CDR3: TGTGCCAGCAGCCCCCCGCAGGGATCGCCTAGGTCACCCCTCCACTTT. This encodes CASSPPQGSPRSPLHF.

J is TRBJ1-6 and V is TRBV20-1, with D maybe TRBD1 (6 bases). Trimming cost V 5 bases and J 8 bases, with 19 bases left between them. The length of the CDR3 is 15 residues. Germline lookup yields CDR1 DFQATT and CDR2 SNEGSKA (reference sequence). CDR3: CSAGNPWTEHSPLHF. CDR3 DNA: TGCAGTGCTGGAAATCCCTGGACAGAGCATTCACCCCTCCACTTT.

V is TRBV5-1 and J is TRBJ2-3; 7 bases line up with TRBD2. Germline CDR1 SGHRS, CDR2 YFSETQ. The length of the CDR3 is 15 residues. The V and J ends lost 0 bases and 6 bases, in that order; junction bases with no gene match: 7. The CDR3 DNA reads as TGCGCCAGCAGCTTGGGACTAGCAGACCCGGATACGCAGTATTTT. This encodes CASSLGLADPDTQYF. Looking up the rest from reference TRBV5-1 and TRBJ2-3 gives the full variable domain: KAGVTQTPRYLIKTRGQQVTLSCSPISGHRSVSWYQQTPGQGLQFLFEYFSETQRNKGNFPGRFSGRQFSNSRSEMNVSTLELGDSALYLCASSLGLADPDTQYFGPGTRLTVL.

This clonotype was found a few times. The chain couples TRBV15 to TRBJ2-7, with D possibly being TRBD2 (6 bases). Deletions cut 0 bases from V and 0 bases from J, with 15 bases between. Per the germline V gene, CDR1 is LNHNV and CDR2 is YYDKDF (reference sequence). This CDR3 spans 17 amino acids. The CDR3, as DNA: TGTGCCACCAGCAGAGATAGACAACGGGGGAACTCCTACGAGCAGTACTTC. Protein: CATSRDRQRGNSYEQYF.

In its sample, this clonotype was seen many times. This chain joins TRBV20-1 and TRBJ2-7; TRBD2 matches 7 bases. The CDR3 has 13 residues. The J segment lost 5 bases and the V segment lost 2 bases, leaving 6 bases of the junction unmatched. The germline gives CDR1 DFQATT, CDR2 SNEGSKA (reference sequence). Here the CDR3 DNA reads TGCAGTGCTAGAAAGGCAGGGAGGGACGAGCAGTACTTC. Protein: CSARKAGRDEQYF.

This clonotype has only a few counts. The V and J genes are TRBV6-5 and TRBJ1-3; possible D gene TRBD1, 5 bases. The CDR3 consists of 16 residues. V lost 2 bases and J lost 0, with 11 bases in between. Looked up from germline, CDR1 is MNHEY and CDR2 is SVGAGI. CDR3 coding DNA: TGTGCCAGCAGTTACAGTCTGGACAACTCTGGAAACACCATATATTTT. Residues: CASSYSLDNSGNTIYF.

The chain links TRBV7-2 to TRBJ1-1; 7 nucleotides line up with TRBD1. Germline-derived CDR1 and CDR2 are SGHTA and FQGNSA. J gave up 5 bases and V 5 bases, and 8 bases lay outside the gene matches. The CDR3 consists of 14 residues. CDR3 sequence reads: CASSPRGGGTEAFF. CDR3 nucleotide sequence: TGTGCCAGCAGCCCACGAGGGGGCGGGACTGAAGCTTTCTTT.

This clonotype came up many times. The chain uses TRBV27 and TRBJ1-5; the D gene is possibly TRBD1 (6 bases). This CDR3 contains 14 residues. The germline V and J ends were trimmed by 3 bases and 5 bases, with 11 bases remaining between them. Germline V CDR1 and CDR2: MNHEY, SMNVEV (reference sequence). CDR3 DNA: TGTGCCAGCAGTTTGTCAGGGGTTGATCAGCCCCAGCATTTT. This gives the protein CASSLSGVDQPQHF.

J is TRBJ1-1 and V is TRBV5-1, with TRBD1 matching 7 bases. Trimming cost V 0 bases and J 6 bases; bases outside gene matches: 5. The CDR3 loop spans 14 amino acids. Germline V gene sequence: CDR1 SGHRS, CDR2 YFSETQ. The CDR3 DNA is TGCGCCAGCAGCTTGGGGCAACAGGGGCCTGAAGCTTTCTTT. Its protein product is CASSLGQQGPEAFF.

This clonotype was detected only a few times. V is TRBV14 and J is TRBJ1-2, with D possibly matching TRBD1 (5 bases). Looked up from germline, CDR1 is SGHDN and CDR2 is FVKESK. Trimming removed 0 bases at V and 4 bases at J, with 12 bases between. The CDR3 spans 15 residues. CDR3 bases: TGTGCCAGCAGCCAAGAGTGCAGGGACGGCTATGGCTACACCTTC. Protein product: CASSQECRDGYGYTF. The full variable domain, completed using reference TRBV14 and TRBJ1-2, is EAGVTQFPSHSVIEKGQTVTLRCDPISGHDNLYWYRRVMGKEIKFLLHFVKESKQDESGMPNNRFLAERTGGTYSTLKVQPAELEDSGVYFCASSQECRDGYGYTFGSGTRLTVV.

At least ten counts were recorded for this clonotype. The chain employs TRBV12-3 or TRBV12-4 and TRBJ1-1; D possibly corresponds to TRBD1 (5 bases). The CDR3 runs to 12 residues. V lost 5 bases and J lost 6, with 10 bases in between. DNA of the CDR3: TGTGCCAGCAGTCCAGGACATTCTGAAGCTTTCTTT. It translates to CASSPGHSEAFF.

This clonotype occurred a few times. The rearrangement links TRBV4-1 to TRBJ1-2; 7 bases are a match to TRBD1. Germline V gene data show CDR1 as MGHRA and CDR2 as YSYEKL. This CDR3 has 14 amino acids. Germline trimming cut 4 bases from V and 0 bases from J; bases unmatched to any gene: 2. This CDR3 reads CASSPGQTNYGYTF. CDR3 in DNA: TGCGCCAGCAGCCCGGGACAGACTAACTATGGCTACACCTTC.

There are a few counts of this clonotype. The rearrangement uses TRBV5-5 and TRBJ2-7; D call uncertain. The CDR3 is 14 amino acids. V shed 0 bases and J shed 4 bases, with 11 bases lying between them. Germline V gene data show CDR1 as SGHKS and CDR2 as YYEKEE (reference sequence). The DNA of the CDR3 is TGTGCCAGCAGCTTGGCCCGGAACCCTTACGAGCAGTACTTC. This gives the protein CASSLARNPYEQYF.

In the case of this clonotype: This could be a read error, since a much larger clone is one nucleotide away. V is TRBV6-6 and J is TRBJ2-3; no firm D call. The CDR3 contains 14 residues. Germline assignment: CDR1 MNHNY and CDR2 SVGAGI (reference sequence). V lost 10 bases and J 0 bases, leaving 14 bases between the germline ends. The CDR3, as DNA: TGTGCCAACCTACCCCAAGGGAGCACAGATACGCAGTATTTT. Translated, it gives CANLPQGSTDTQYF.

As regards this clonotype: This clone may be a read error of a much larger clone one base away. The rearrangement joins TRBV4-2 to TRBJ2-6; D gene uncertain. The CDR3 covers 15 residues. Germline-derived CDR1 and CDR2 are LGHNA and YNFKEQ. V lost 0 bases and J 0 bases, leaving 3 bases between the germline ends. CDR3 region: CASSQDDSGANVLTF. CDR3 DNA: TGTGCCAGCAGCCAAGACGACTCTGGGGCCAACGTCCTGACTTTC.

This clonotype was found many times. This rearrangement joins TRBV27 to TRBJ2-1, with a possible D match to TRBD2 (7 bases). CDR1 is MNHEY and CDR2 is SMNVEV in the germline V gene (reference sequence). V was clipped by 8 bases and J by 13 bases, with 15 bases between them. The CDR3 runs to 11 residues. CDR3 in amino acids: CASGGGSGQFF. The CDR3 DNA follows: TGTGCCAGCGGCGGGGGCTCAGGCCAGTTCTTC.

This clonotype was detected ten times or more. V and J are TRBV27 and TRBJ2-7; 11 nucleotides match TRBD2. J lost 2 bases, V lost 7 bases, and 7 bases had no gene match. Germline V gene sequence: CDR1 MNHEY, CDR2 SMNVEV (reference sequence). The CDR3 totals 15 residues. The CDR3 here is CASTPIAGGPYEQYF. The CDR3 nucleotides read TGTGCCAGCACCCCCATAGCGGGAGGGCCCTACGAGCAGTACTTC.

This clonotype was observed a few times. In DNA, the CDR3 is TGTGCCAGCAGCCAAGATTTTACCAGCGGGAGTACCACCGGGGAGCTGTTTTTT. Encoded protein: CASSQDFTSGSTTGELFF. The chain uses TRBV3-1 and TRBJ2-2, with 8 positions matching TRBD2. Germline-derived CDR1 and CDR2 are LGHDT and YNNKEL (reference sequence). V shed 0 bases, J shed 4 bases, and the junction held 10 bases outside the gene matches. This CDR3 region has 18 residues.

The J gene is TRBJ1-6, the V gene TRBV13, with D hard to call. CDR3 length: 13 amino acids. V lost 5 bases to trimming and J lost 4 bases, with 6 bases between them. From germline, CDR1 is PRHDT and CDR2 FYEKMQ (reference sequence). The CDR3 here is CASSVTYNSPLHF. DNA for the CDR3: TGTGCCAGCAGCGTGACTTATAATTCACCCCTCCACTTT.

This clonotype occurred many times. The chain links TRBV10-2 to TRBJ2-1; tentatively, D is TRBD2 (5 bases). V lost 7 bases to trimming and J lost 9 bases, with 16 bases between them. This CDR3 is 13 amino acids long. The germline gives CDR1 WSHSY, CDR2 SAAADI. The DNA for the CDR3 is TGCGCCAGCACAGCGGACCCTCAAGTTGAGCAGTTCTTC. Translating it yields CASTADPQVEQFF.

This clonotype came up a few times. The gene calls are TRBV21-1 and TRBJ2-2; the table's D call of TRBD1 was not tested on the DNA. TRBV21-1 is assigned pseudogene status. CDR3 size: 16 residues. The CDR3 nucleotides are TGTGCCAGCAGCAAGAGAAGAAGGGGTCGGGCCGGGGAGCTGTTTTTT. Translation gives CASSKRRRGRAGELFF.

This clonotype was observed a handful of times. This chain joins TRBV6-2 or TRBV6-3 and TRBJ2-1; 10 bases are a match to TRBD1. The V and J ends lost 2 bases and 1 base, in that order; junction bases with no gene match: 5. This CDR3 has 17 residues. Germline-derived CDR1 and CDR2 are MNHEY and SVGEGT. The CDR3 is CASSYVPGQGSYNEQFF. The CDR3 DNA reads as TGTGCCAGCAGTTACGTTCCGGGACAGGGGTCCTACAATGAGCAGTTCTTC.

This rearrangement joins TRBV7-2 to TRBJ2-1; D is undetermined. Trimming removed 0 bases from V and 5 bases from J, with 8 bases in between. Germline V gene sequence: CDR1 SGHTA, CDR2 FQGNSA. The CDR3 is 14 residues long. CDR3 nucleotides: TGTGCCAGCAGCTTAGCGCTGTCCAACAATGAGCAGTTCTTC. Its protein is CASSLALSNNEQFF.